These 18 T cell receptor beta chains came from one sample sequenced in a study of OX40 agonist ivuxolimab in advanced cancers. Some clones are missing from TCRdb's copy, which holds only in-frame ones; the method was immunoSEQ multiplex PCR. In the table there are about 70,000 clones, approximately 86% of which are singletons. The material sequenced was CD4+ or CD8+ T cells sorted from blood, taken in a trial of the OX40 agonist ivuxolimab. Source of these receptors: an adult with an advanced solid tumor such as melanoma, head and neck, liver or kidney cancer.

This clone was counted a single time. V is TRBV27 and J is TRBJ1-6, with no clear D. There are 14 residues in the CDR3. Germline-derived CDR1 and CDR2 are MNHEY and SMNVEV (reference sequence). Trimming removed 4 bases from V and 1 base from J, with 5 bases in between. The CDR3, as DNA: TGTGCCAGCAGTTCAGGTTCCTATAATTCACCCCTCCACTTT. Its protein product is CASSSGSYNSPLHF.

The chain is built from TRBV30 and TRBJ2-2; 7 positions agree with TRBD1. J gave up 5 bases and V 0 bases, and 0 bases lay outside the gene matches. This CDR3 is 13 amino acids long. CDR1 GTSNPN and CDR2 SVGIG come from the germline V gene (reference sequence). For the CDR3, the DNA is TGTGCCTGGAGTGTACAGGGGACCGGGGAGCTGTTTTTT. Protein product: CAWSVQGTGELFF. Drawing the rest from reference TRBV30 and TRBJ2-2, the complete variable domain is SQTIHQWPATLVQPVGSPLSLECTVEGTSNPNLYWYRQAAGRGLQLLFYSVGIGQISSEVPQNLSASRPQDRQFILSSKKLLLSDSGFYLCAWSVQGTGELFFGEGSRLTVL.

The rearrangement links TRBV7-6 to TRBJ1-5; the match to TRBD1 covers 10 bases. The germline CDR1 and CDR2 sequences are SGHVS and FNYEAQ. The CDR3 consists of 14 residues. The V segment lost 5 bases and the J segment 7 bases; nucleotides outside the gene matches: 5. Here the CDR3 DNA reads TGTGCCAGCAGCCGACGGGGACAGGGGCAGCCCCAGCATTTT. Its translation: CASSRRGQGQPQHF. The whole variable domain, remainder taken from reference TRBV7-6 and TRBJ1-5, is GAGVSQSPRYKVTKRGQDVALRCDPISGHVSLYWYRQALGQGPEFLTYFNYEAQQDKSGLPNDRFSAERPEGSISTLTIQRTEQRDSAMYRCASSRRGQGQPQHFGDGTRLSIL.

The chain is built from TRBV9 and TRBJ1-1, with D possibly TRBD1 on 5 matching bases. The CDR3 runs 13 residues. CDR1 and CDR2 (germline): SGDLS, YYNGEE. V was pared by 1 base and J by 6 bases, with 10 bases between. The CDR3 DNA reads as TGTGCCAGCAGCGTACCCGCAGGGTCTGAAGCTTTCTTT. Its translation: CASSVPAGSEAFF. Full variable domain (outside the CDR3, taken from reference TRBV9 and TRBJ1-1): DSGVTQTPKHLITATGQRVTLRCSPRSGDLSVYWYQQSLDQGLQFLIQYYNGEERAKGNILERFSAQQFPDLHSELNLSSLELGDSALYFCASSVPAGSEAFFGQGTRLTVV.

This clone came up a few times. The chain is built from TRBV5-1 and TRBJ1-2; 7 bases align to TRBD1. Per germline, CDR1 SGHRS and CDR2 YFSETQ. CDR3 size: 13 residues. Unmatched junction bases numbered 5, after V lost 4 bases and J lost 5 bases. CDR3 sequence: CASSVDRDYGYTF. In nucleotides, the CDR3 is TGCGCCAGCAGCGTCGACAGGGATTATGGCTACACCTTC.

The CDR3 DNA sequence: TGCGCCAGCAGCCCCCAGGGGGGGGGTTATAATGAGCAGTTCTTC. As protein: CASSPQGGGYNEQFF. The rearrangement links TRBV5-1 to TRBJ2-1; either TRBD1 or TRBD2 may fit D (7 bases each). The ends were cut back, 4 bases at V and 7 bases at J, with 18 bases in the middle. The CDR3 sequence is 15 residues long. Germline CDR1 and CDR2: SGHRS and YFSETQ.

The rearrangement links TRBV6-1 to TRBJ2-3; D is possibly TRBD1 or TRBD2 (7 bases each). This CDR3 is 18 amino acids long. V lost 0 bases to trimming and J lost 4 bases, with 20 bases between them. Germline CDR1 is MNHNS and CDR2 is SASEGT. CDR3 bases: TGTGCCAGCAGTGAAGCGCAGGGGGAGGGGGATAGCGCAGATACGCAGTATTTT. It yields the protein CASSEAQGEGDSADTQYF.

The chain carries TRBV7-9 and TRBJ2-1; 10 bases are a match to TRBD1. CDR3 length: 14 residues. The V and J ends lost 7 bases and 6 bases, in that order; junction bases with no gene match: 6. Germline values: CDR1 SEHNR, CDR2 FQNEAQ (reference sequence). CDR3 region: CASTRGTGVNEQFF. The CDR3 region has the DNA TGTGCCAGCACTAGGGGGACAGGGGTCAATGAGCAGTTCTTC. Based on the CDR3 plus reference TRBV7-9 and TRBJ2-1, the full variable domain is DTGVSQNPRHKITKRGQNVTFRCDPISEHNRLYWYRQTLGQGPEFLTYFQNEAQLEKSRLLSDRFSAERPKGSFSTLEIQRTEQGDSAMYLCASTRGTGVNEQFFGPGTRLTVL.

The rearrangement joins TRBV7-8 to TRBJ2-7; D remains ambiguous. Germline V CDR1 and CDR2: SGHVS, FQNEAQ. The CDR3 sequence is 14 residues long. V dropped 1 base and J dropped 5 bases, with 12 bases sitting between them. Written as DNA, the CDR3 is TGTGCCAGCAGCTTAGGGCGCGGATTCGACGAGCAGTACTTC. Translating it yields CASSLGRGFDEQYF. Combining the CDR3 with reference TRBV7-8 and TRBJ2-7 gives the whole variable domain GAGVSQSPRYKVAKRGQDVALRCDPISGHVSLFWYQQALGQGPEFLTYFQNEAQLDKSGLPSDRFFAERPEGSVSTLKIQRTQQEDSAVYLCASSLGRGFDEQYFGPGTRLTVT.

The chain joins TRBV4-3 to TRBJ2-7; D not resolved. Germline CDR1 and CDR2: LGHNA and YSLEER. Trimming stripped 0 bases from V and 1 base from J, with 10 bases between. The CDR3 loop spans 15 amino acids. The CDR3 is CASSQERVGSYEQYF. The CDR3, as DNA: TGCGCCAGCAGCCAAGAGCGAGTAGGGTCCTACGAGCAGTACTTC.

The count of this clone is one. The gene calls are TRBV5-4 and TRBJ2-2, with D maybe TRBD1 (6 bases). Between the trimmed V and J ends, which lost 0 bases and 2 bases, there was a span of 11 bases. Germline lookup yields CDR1 SGHNT and CDR2 YYREEE (reference sequence). CDR3 length: 16 residues. This CDR3 reads CASSLAVRGNTGELFF. DNA for the CDR3: TGTGCCAGCAGCTTGGCAGTCAGGGGTAACACCGGGGAGCTGTTTTTT.

The chain recombines TRBV7-6 with TRBJ2-3; D uncertain. Trimming removed 6 bases at V and 2 bases at J, with 9 bases between. Germline V CDR1 and CDR2: SGHVS, FNYEAQ. The CDR3 spans 13 residues. CDR3 DNA sequence: TGTGCCAGCAGTTATCTATTCACAGATACGCAGTATTTT. This codes for CASSYLFTDTQYF.

The V call is TRBV10-2, the J call TRBJ1-2; D gene ambiguous. The germline gives CDR1 WSHSY, CDR2 SAAADI. V lost 0 bases and J 4 bases, leaving 9 bases between the germline ends. The CDR3 is 14 residues long. The CDR3 DNA sequence: TGCGCCAGCAGTGAGTCGAAGGGAAGCTATGGCTACACCTTC. The encoded protein is CASSESKGSYGYTF.

This clone was seen only a few times. V is TRBV6-5 and J is TRBJ2-3, with D perhaps matching TRBD1 or TRBD2 (8 bases each). Per the germline V gene, CDR1 is MNHEY and CDR2 is SVGAGI. The V and J ends lost 7 bases and 4 bases respectively, with 18 bases between them. This CDR3 has 15 amino acids. For the CDR3, the DNA is TGTGCCAGCAAGGAGCGGGGGACAGGCGCAGATACGCAGTATTTT. It codes for CASKERGTGADTQYF.

The chain has TRBV20-1 and TRBJ2-3; 9 positions match TRBD2. V shed 6 bases and J 9 bases; nucleotides not matched to a gene: 4. From germline, CDR1 is DFQATT and CDR2 SNEGSKA (reference sequence). The CDR3 loop spans 11 amino acids. The CDR3 region has the DNA TGCAGTGCGAGGACTAGCGCGACGCAGTATTTT. Amino acids: CSARTSATQYF.

CDR3 sequence reads: CSVAYGNTEAFF. The CDR3 DNA sequence: TGCAGCGTTGCATACGGTAACACTGAAGCTTTCTTT. This sequence joins TRBV29-1 and TRBJ1-1; D gene ambiguous. This CDR3 spans 12 amino acids. V shed 4 bases and J shed 2 bases, with 8 bases lying between them. Germline V lookup: CDR1 SQVTM, CDR2 ANQGSEA.

Concerning this clone: The same CDR3 arises from other DNA sequences in this sample as well. The CDR3 DNA reads TGTGCCAGCAGCTTGGGGGCTAGCACAGATACGCAGTATTTT. It is translated as CASSLGASTDTQYF. This chain links TRBV5-4 with TRBJ2-3; D not certain. The germline V gene encodes CDR1 SGHNT and CDR2 YYREEE (reference sequence). Trimming took off 0 bases at V and 0 bases at J, with 5 bases between the two ends. This CDR3 contains 14 residues.

This clone occurred once. This chain links TRBV28 with TRBJ1-4, with a possible D match to TRBD1 (5 bases). Looked up from germline, CDR1 is MDHEN and CDR2 is SYDVKM. CDR3 length: 12 amino acids. The V end lost 6 bases, the J end lost 14 bases, and 16 bases lay between the germline ends. In nucleotides, the CDR3 is TGTGCCAGCAGCCCGGGACTTCCGCGGCTGTTTTTT. This sequence encodes CASSPGLPRLFF.